This TCR beta chain originates from a study of cytomegalovirus exposure and HLA in healthy donors. Across the whole study: According to later analysis, the same platform produced the 120 validation and several hundred first-cohort repertoires. General study points: In vitro experiments confirmed that a few CMV-associated chains were specific for CMV antigens. Usually a TCR sequence was rare, but some public TCRs were found in many donors.

Profiling relied on immunoSEQ multiplex PCR, and the TCRdb table lists in-frame clones only, not all of them. The repertoire holds 250,000 to 400,000 clones, with roughly 90% as singletons. Regarding this clone: The antigen is not known.

Per the germline V gene, CDR1 is SGHNT and CDR2 is YYREEE (reference sequence). The length of the CDR3 is 14 residues. The trim removed 5 bases at V and 4 bases at J, leaving 5 bases unmatched. This sequence joins TRBV5-4 and TRBJ2-2, with 7 nucleotides matching TRBD1. Specimen: PBMCs. This receptor was taken from a man younger than 45 in good health and CMV-seronegative. The CDR3 loop reads CASRRGPGTGELFF. The CDR3 DNA reads as TGTGCCAGCAGGAGGGGGCCAGGCACCGGGGAGCTGTTTTTT.